The clone carrying this T cell receptor delta chain has at least ten counts. Flow sorting of PBMC yielded separate Vgamma9/Vdelta2+ and Vdelta2-negative gammadelta T cell populations for bulk repertoire analysis. CDR1 and CDR2 from the germline V gene are GEAIGNYY and EKD. The ends lost 0 bases at V and 3 bases at J; junction bases unmatched: 18. The CDR3 loop spans 20 amino acids. This sample was included in a study of γδ T cells in repeated Plasmodium falciparum infection. Background on the study: Timepoints: baseline, immediately before selected infections, and 21 days after every infection.

TCRdb re-called the multiplex PCR reads via CATT. This repertoire shows roughly 93,000 delta-chain clones, roughly 1.4% found once; its top ten account for 8.5% to 10%. The V gene is TRDV2, the J gene TRDJ1, with 10 bases identical to TRDD3. The source material was gamma-delta T cells from blood. This TCR derives from a pool of human donors (malaria-infected and uninfected, not separated). CDR3 DNA sequence: TGTGCCTGTGACACCGTTTCTTCCGGGGGATACGGCAAGATTGCCGATAAACTCATCTTT. It yields the protein CACDTVSSGGYGKIADKLIF.